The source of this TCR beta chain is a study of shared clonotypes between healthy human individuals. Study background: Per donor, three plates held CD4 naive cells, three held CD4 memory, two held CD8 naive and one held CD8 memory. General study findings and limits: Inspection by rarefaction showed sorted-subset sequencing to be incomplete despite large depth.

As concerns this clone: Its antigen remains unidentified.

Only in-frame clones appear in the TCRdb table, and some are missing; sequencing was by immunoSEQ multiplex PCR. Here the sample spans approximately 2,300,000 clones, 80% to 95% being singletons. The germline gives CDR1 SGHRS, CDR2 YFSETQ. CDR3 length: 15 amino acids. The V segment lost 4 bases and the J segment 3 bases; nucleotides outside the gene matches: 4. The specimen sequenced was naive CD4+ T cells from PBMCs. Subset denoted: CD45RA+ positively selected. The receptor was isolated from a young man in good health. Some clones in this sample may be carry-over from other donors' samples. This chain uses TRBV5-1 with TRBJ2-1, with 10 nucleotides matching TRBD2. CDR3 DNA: TGCGCCAGCAGCGGGGGGACTAGCGTCTACAATGAGCAGTTCTTC. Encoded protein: CASSGGTSVYNEQFF. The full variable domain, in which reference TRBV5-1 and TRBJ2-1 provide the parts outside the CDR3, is KAGVTQTPRYLIKTRGQQVTLSCSPISGHRSVSWYQQTPGQGLQFLFEYFSETQRNKGNFPGRFSGRQFSNSRSEMNVSTLELGDSALYLCASSGGTSVYNEQFFGPGTRLTVL.